What follows describes a single T cell receptor (beta chain). These data belong to a study of CD8+CD57+ T cells in acquired aplastic anemia. This CDR3 has 14 residues. CDR1 is LNHDA, CDR2 SQIVND, per germline (reference sequence). The trim removed 3 bases at V and 6 bases at J, leaving 7 bases unmatched. Investigators profiled TCR beta VDJ and CDR3 from genomic DNA template. TCRdb re-called the reads through MiXCR, storing one row per CDR3 protein. The table shows approximately 190,000 distinct CDR3 sequences, with less than 65% occurring only once. The TCR originated in a human donor with severe aplastic anemia or a healthy control (not recorded which). The sample consisted of sorted CD4+, CD8+, or CD8+CD57+ T cells (not recorded which) from PBMCs. The chain couples TRBV19 to TRBJ2-7, with TRBD2 identical over 8 bases. CDR3 DNA sequence: TGTGCCAGTAGTATGGGGCGGGGGGCACTCGAGCAGTACTTC. Translating gives CASSMGRGALEQYF.